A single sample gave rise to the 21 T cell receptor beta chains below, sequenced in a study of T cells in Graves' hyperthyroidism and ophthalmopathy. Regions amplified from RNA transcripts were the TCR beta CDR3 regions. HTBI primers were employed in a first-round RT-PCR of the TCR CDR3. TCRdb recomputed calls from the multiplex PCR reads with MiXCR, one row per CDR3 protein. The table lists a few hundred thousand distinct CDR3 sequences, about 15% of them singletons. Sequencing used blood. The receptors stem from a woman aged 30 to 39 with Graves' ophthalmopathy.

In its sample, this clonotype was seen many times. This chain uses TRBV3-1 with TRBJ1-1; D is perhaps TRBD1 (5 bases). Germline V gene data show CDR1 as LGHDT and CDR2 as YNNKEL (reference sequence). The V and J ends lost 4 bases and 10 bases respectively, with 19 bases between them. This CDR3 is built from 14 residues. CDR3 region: CASSLGLTGSPAFF. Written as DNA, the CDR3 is TGTGCCAGCAGCCTCGGGCTCACAGGATCCCCAGCTTTCTTT.

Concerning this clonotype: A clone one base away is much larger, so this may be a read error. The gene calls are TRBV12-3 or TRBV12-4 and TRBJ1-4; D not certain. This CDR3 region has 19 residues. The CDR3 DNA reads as TGTGCCAGCAGTTTACCGGCGAGAGAAAAGATCGGGCCTAATGAAAAACTGTCTTTT. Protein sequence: CASSLPAREKIGPNEKLSF.

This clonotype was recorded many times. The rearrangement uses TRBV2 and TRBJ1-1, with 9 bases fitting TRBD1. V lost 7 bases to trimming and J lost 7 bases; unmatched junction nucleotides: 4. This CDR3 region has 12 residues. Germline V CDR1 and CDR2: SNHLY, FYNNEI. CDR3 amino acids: CASMGQGYEAFF. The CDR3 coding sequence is TGTGCCAGCATGGGACAGGGCTATGAAGCTTTCTTT.

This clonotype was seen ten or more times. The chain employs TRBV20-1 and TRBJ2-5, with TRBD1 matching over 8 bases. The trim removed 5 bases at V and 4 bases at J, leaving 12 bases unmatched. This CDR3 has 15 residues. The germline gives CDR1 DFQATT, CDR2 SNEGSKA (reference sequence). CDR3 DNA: TGCAGTGCTCGGACAGGGCTGGATGAGAGAGAGACCCAGTACTTC. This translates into CSARTGLDERETQYF.

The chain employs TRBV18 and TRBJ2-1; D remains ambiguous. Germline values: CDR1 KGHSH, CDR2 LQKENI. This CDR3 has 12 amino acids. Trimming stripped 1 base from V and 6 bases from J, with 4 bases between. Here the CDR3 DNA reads TGTGCCAGCTCACCACAAATCAATGAGCAGTTCTTC. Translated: CASSPQINEQFF.

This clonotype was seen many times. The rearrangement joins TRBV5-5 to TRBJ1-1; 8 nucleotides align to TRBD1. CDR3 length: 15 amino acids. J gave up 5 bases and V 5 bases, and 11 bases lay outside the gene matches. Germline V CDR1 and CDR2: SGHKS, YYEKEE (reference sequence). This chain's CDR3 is CASSLRTGWDTEAFF. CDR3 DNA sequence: TGTGCCAGCAGTCTGAGGACAGGGTGGGATACTGAAGCTTTCTTT.

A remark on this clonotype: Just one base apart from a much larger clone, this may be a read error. The CDR3 reads CASSLEEETQYF. The DNA of the CDR3 is TGTGCCAGCAGCTTAGAGGAAGAGACCCAGTACTTC. This sequence joins TRBV7-9 and TRBJ2-5; D remains ambiguous. The germline V and J ends were trimmed by 1 base and 3 bases, with 3 bases remaining between them. Per the germline V gene, CDR1 is SEHNR and CDR2 is FQNEAQ (reference sequence). The CDR3 has 12 residues.

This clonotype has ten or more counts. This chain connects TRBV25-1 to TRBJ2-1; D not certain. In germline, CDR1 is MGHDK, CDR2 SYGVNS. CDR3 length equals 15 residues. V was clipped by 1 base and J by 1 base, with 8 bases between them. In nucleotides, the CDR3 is TGTGCCAGCAGTGAATCCACAGTATCCTACAATGAGCAGTTCTTC. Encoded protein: CASSESTVSYNEQFF.

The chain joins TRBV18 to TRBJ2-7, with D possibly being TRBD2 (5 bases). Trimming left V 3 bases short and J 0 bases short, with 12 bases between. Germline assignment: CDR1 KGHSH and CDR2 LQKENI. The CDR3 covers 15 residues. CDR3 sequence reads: CASSPGQRSSYEQYF. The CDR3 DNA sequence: TGTGCCAGCTCACCTGGCCAGCGGAGCTCCTACGAGCAGTACTTC. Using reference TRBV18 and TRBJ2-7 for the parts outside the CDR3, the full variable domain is NAGVMQNPRHLVRRRGQEARLRCSPMKGHSHVYWYRQLPEEGLKFMVYLQKENIIDESGMPKERFSAEFPKEGPSILRIQQVVRGDSAAYFCASSPGQRSSYEQYFGPGTRLTVT.

CDR3 region: CASSPSLQGQGTYSNYGYTF. DNA for the CDR3: TGTGCCAGCTCACCTTCACTGCAGGGCCAAGGTACCTATTCTAACTATGGCTACACCTTC. This chain joins TRBV18 and TRBJ1-2; a weak D match, TRBD1 (5 bases). Trimming took off 3 bases at V and 0 bases at J, with 26 bases between the two ends. Looked up from germline, CDR1 is KGHSH and CDR2 is LQKENI. The CDR3 runs to 20 residues.

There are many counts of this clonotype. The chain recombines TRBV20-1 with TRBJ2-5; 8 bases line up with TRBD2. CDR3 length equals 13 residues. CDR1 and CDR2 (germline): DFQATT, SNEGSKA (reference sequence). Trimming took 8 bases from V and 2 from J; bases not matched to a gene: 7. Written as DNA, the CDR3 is TGCAGTTATAGTAGCGGGGCACAAGAGACCCAGTACTTC. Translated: CSYSSGAQETQYF.

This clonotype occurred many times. CDR3 sequence: CASSLAGFNNEQFF. CDR3 nucleotides: TGTGCCAGCAGCTTAGCGGGTTTCAACAATGAGCAGTTCTTC. The chain joins TRBV7-9 to TRBJ2-1; D not resolved. Germline V gene sequence: CDR1 SEHNR, CDR2 FQNEAQ (reference sequence). This CDR3 has 14 amino acids. Between the trimmed V and J ends, which lost 0 bases and 5 bases, there was a span of 8 bases.

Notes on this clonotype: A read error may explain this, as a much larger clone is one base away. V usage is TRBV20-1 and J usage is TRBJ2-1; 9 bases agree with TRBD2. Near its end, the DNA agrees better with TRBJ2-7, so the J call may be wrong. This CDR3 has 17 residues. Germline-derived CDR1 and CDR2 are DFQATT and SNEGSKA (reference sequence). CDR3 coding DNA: TGCAGTGCTAGAGACGTGAGCGGGGGGACCGCCTACAATGAGCAGTACTTC. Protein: CSARDVSGGTAYNEQYF.

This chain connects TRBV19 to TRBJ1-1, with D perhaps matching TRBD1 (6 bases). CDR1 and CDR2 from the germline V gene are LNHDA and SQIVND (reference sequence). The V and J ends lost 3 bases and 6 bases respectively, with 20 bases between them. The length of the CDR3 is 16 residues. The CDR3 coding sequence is TGTGCCAGTAGTATCGACAGGAGGCCATCGAAGGCTGAAGCTTTCTTT. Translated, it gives CASSIDRRPSKAEAFF. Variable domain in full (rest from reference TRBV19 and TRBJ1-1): DGGITQSPKYLFRKEGQNVTLSCEQNLNHDAMYWYRQDPGQGLRLIYYSQIVNDFQKGDIAEGYSVSREKKESFPLTVTSAQKNPTAFYLCASSIDRRPSKAEAFFGQGTRLTVV.

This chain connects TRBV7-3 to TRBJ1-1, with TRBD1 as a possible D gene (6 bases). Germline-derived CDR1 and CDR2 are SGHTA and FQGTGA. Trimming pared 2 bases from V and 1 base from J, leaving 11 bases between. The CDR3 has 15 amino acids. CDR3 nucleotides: TGTGCCAGCAGCTTAGGAACAGGGAGGAACACTGAAGCTTTCTTT. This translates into CASSLGTGRNTEAFF.

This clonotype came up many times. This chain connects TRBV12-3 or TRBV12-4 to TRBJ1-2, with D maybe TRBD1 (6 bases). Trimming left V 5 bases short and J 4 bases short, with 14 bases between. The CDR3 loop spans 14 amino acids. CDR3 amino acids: CASSIQGNPYGYTF. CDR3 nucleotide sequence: TGTGCCAGCAGTATACAGGGTAATCCCTATGGCTACACCTTC.

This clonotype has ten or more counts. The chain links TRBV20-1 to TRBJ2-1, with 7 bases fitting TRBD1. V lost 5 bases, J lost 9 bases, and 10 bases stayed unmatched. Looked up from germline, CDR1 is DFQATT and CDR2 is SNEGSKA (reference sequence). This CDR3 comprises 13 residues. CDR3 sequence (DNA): TGCAGTGCTGGCTTTGAGGGGGCGAGTGAGCAGTTCTTC. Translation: CSAGFEGASEQFF.

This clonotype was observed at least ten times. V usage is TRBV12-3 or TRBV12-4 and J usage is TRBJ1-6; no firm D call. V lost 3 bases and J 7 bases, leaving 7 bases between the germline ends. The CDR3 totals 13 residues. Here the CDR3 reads CASSLLQNSPLHF. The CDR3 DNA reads TGTGCCAGCAGTTTGCTCCAGAATTCACCCCTCCACTTT.

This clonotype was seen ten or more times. The CDR3 region is CASSPPQGALTEAFF. The CDR3 coding sequence is TGTGCCAGCAGCCCCCCACAGGGCGCGCTCACTGAAGCTTTCTTT. The rearrangement uses TRBV7-8 and TRBJ1-1; weak D call: TRBD1 (6 bases). V shed 5 bases and J shed 4 bases, with 17 bases lying between them. CDR3 length equals 15 residues. Germline assignment: CDR1 SGHVS and CDR2 FQNEAQ.

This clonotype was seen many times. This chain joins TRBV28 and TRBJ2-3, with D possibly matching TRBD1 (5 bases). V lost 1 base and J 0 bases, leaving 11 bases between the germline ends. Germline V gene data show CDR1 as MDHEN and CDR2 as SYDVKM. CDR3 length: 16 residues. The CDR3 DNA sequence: TGTGCCAGCAGTTTATCAGGGTTCAGTAGCACAGATACGCAGTATTTT. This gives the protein CASSLSGFSSTDTQYF.

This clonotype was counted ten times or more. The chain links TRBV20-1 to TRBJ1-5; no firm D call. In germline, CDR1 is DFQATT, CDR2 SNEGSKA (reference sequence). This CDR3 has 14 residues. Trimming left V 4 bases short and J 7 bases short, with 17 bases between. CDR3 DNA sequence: TGCAGTGCTATGGTGGGCAGCGCGGCGCAGCCCCAGCATTTT. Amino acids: CSAMVGSAAQPQHF.